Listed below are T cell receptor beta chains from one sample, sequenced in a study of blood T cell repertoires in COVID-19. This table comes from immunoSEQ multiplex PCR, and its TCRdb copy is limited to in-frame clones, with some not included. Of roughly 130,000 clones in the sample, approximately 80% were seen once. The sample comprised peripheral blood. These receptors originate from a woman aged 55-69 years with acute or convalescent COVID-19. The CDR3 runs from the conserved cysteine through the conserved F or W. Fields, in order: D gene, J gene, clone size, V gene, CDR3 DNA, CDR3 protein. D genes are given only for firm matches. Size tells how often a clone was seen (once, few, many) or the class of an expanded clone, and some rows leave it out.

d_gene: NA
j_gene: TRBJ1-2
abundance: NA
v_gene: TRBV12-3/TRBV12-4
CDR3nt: TGTGCCAGCAGTCAATACGACAGTTATGGCTACACCTTC
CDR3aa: CASSQYDSYGYTF

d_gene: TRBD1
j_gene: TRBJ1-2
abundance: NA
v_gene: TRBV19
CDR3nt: TGTGCCAGTAGTACCGCAGGACAGGGGAACTATGGCTACACCTTC
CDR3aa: CASSTAGQGNYGYTF

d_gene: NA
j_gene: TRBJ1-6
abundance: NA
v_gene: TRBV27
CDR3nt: TGTGCCAGCAGTCTCCGACGTCGGGGGGATAATTCACCCCTCCACTTT
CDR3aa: CASSLRRRGDNSPLHF

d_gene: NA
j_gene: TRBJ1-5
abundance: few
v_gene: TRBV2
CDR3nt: TGTGCCAGCACGTGGACAGTCAATCAGCCCCAGCATTTT
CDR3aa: CASTWTVNQPQHF

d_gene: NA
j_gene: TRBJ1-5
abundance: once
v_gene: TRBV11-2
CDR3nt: TGTGCCAGCAGCTTAGGGCGGAATCAGCCCCAGCATTTT
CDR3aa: CASSLGRNQPQHF

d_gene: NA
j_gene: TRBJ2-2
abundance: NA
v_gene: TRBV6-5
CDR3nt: TGTGCCAGCAGGCCCTCTACGAACACCGGGGAGCTGTTTTTT
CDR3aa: CASRPSTNTGELFF

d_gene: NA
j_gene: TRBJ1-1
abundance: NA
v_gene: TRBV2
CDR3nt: TGTGCCACCCATCGTACTGGCACTGAAGCTTTCTTT
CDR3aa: CATHRTGTEAFF

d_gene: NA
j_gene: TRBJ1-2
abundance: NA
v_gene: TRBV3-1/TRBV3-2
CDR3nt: TGTGCCAGCAGCCAAGGCGGGGGCTACACCTTC
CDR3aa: CASSQGGGYTF

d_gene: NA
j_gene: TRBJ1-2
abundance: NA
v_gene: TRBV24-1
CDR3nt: TGTGCCACCAGTGAGGGGCCAACTAACTATGGCTACACCTTC
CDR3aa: CATSEGPTNYGYTF

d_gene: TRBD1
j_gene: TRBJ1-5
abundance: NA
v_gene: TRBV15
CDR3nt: TGTGCCACCAGAGATGGGGACAGTTATCAGCCCCAGCATTTT
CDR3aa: CATRDGDSYQPQHF

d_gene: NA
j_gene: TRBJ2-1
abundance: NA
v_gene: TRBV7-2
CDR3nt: TGTGCCAGCAGCTTCCAGGGCTATGAGCAGTTCTTC
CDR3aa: CASSFQGYEQFF

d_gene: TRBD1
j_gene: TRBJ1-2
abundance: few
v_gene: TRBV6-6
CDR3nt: TGTGCCAGCAGTTACCCCTTCTTGGGACAGGGGAATGGCTACACCTTC
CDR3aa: CASSYPFLGQGNGYTF

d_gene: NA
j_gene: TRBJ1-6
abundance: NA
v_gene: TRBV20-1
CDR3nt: TGCAGTGCTAGTCCCAGGGCCCCAGATGGTCGTCCTACACCCCTCCACTTT
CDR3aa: CSASPRAPDGRPTPLHF

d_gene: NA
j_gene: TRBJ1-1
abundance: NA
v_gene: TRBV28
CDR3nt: TGTGCCAGCAGTTTATGGGGTGGAACGGGAATGAACACTGAAGCTTTCTTT
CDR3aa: CASSLWGGTGMNTEAFF

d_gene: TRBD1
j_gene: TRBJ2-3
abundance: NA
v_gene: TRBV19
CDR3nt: TGTGCCAGTACATACGGGACAGGCACAGATACGCAGTATTTT
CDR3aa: CASTYGTGTDTQYF

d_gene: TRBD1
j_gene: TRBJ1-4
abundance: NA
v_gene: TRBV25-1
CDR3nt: TGTGCCAGCAGTGGACAGGGGATGGTGGAAAAACTGTTTTTT
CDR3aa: CASSGQGMVEKLFF

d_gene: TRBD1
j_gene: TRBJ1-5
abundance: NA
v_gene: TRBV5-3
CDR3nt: TGTGCCAGAAGCCCCGAGGGACAGGGTAATCAGCCCCAGCATTTT
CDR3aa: CARSPEGQGNQPQHF

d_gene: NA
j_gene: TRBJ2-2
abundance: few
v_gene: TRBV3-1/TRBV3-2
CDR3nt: TGTGCCGCGGGGACCTATAACACCGGGGAGCTGTTTTTT
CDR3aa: CAAGTYNTGELFF

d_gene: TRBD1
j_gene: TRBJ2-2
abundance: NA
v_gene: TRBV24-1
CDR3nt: TGTGCCACCAGCCCGGGACAGGGTAACACCGGGGAGCTGTTTTTT
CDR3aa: CATSPGQGNTGELFF

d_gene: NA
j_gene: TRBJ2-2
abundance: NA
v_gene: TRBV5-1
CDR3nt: TGCGCCAGCAGCTTGTCAAGGACAGCCACCGGGGAGCTGTTTTTT
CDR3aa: CASSLSRTATGELFF

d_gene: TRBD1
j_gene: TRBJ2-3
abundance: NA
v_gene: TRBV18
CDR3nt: TGTGCCAGCTCACGGACAGGGGAAAACACAGATACGCAGTATTTT
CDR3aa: CASSRTGENTDTQYF

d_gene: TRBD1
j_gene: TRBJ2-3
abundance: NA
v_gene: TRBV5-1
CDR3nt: TGCGCCAGCAGCTTAGACAGGGGCACAGATACGCAGTATTTT
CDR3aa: CASSLDRGTDTQYF

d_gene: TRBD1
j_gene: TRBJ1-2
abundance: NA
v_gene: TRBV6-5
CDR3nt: TGTGCCAGCACTCTAGAAACAGGGGTGGGCTATGGCTACACCTTC
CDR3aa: CASTLETGVGYGYTF

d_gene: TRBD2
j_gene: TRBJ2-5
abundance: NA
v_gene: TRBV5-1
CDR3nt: TGCGCCAGCAGCGTCGGGACTAAGGAGACCCAGTACTTC
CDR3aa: CASSVGTKETQYF

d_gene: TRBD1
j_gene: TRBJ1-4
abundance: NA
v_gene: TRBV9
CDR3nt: TGTGCCAGCAGCGTTACCGGGACAGCCGAAAAACTGTTTTTT
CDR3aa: CASSVTGTAEKLFF

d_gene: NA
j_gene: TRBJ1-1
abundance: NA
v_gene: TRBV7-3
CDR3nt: TGTGCCAGCAAGAAGGGGGTTTTAAACACTGAAGCTTTCTTT
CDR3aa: CASKKGVLNTEAFF

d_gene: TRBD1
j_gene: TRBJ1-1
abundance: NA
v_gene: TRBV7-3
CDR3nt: TGTGCCAGCAGCCGACAGGGTTCAATGAACACTGAAGCTTTCTTT
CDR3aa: CASSRQGSMNTEAFF

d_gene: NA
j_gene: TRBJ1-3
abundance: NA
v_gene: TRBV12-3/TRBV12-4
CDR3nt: TGTGCCAGCAGTTTCCCGGACACCATATATTTT
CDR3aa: CASSFPDTIYF

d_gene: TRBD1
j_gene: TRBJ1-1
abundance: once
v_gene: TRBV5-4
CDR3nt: TGTGCCAGCAGCATGAGACAGGGGGGCACTGAAGCTTTCTTT
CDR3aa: CASSMRQGGTEAFF

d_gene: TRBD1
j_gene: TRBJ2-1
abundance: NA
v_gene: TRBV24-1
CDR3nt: TGTGCCACCAGTGATCCGACAGGGAATGAGCAGTTCTTC
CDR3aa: CATSDPTGNEQFF

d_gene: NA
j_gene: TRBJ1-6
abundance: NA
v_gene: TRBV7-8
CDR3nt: TGTGCCAGCAGCTTCTACAGAAATTCACCCCTCCACTTT
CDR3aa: CASSFYRNSPLHF

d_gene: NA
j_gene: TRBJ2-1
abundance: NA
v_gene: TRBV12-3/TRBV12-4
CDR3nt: TGTGCCAGCAGCAGGGGATTCCATGAGCAGTTCTTC
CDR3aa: CASSRGFHEQFF

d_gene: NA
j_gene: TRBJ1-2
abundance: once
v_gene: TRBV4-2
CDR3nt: TGTGCCAGCAGCCAAGATCAACAGGAAGACTATGGCTACACCTTC
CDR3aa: CASSQDQQEDYGYTF

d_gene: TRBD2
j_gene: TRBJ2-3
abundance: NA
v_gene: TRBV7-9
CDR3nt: TGTGCCAGCAGCTTAGGGACTAGGACAGATACGCAGTATTTT
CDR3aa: CASSLGTRTDTQYF

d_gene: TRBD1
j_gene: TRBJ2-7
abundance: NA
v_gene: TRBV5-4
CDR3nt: TGTGCCAGCAGCTTACGACAGGGCTCCTACGAGCAGTACTTC
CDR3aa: CASSLRQGSYEQYF